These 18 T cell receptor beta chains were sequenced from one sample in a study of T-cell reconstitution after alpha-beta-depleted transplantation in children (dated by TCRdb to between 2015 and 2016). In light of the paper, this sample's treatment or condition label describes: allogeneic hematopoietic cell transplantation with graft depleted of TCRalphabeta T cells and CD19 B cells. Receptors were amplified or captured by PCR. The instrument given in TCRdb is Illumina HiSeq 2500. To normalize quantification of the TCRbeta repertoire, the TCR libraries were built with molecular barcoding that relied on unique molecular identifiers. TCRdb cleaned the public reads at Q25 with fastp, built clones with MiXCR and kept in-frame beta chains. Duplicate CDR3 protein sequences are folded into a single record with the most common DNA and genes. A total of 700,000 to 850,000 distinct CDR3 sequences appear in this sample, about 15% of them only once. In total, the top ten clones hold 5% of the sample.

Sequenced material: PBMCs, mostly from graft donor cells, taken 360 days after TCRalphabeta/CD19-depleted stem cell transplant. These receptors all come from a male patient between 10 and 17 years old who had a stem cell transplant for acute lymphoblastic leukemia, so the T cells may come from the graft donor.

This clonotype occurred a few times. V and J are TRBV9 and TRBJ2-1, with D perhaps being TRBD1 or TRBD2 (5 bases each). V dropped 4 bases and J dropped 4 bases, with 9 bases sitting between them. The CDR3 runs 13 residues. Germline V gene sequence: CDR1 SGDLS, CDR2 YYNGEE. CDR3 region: CASSYRTYNEQFF. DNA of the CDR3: TGTGCCAGCAGCTACAGGACTTACAATGAGCAGTTCTTC.

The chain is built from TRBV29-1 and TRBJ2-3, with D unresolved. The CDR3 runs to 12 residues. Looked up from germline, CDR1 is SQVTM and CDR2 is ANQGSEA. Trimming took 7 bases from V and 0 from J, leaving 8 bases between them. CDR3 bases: TGCAGCGAGGGATCTAGCACAGATACGCAGTATTTT. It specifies CSEGSSTDTQYF.

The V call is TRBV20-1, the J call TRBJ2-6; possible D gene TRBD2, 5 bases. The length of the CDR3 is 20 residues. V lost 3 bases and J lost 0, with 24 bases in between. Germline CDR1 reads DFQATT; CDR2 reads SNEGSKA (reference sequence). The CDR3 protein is CSASTFRLAPRRSGANVLTF. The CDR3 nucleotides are TGCAGTGCTAGTACTTTTCGGCTAGCTCCTAGACGCTCTGGGGCCAACGTCCTGACTTTC.

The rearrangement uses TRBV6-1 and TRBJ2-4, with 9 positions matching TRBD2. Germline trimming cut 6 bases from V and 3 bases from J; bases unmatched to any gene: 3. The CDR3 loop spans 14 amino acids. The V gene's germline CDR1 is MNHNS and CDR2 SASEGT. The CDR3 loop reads CASSETSGKNIQYF. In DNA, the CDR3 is TGTGCCAGCAGCGAGACTAGCGGCAAAAACATTCAGTACTTC.

CDR3 DNA: TGTGCCAGCTCACCACCGGCCCGGAGGGGCGCCGGAAACACCATATATTTT. This encodes CASSPPARRGAGNTIYF. The V call is TRBV18, the J call TRBJ1-3, with a weak D call TRBD1 (5 bases). This CDR3 has 17 residues. Germline V gives CDR1 KGHSH, CDR2 LQKENI. V was pared by 0 bases and J by 4 bases, with 16 bases between.

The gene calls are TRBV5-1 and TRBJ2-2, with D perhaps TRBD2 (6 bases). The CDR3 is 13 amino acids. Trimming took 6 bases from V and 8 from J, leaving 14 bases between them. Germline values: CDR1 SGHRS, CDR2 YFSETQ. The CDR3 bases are TGCGCCAGCACCGAAACCGGGGGAGGGGAGCTGTTTTTT. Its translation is CASTETGGGELFF.

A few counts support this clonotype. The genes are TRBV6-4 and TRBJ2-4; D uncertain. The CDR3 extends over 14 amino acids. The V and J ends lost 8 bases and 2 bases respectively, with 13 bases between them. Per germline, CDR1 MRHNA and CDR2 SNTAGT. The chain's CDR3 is CASGRPTPKNIQYF. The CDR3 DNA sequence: TGTGCCAGCGGACGACCTACCCCCAAAAACATTCAGTACTTC.

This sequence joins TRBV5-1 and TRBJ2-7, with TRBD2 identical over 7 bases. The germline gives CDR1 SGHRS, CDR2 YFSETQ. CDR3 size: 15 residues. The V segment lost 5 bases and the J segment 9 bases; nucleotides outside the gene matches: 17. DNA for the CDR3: TGCGCCAGCAGATATAAAATGACTAGCAGAGTACCGCAGTACTTC. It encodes CASRYKMTSRVPQYF.

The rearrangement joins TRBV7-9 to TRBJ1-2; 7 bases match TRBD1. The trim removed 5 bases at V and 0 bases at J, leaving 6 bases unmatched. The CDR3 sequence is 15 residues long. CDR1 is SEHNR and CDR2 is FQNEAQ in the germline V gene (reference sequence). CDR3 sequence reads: CASSLGDSANYGYTF. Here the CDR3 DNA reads TGTGCCAGCAGCCTAGGGGACAGCGCTAACTATGGCTACACCTTC.

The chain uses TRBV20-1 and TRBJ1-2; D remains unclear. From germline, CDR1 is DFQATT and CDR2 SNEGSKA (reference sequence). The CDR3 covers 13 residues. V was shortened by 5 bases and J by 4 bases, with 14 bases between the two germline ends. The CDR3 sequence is CSARPPAIYGYTF. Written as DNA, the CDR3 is TGCAGTGCTCGACCTCCGGCCATCTATGGCTACACCTTC.

As DNA, the CDR3 is TGTGCCAGCACCCGGACGTGGAGCTCCTACAATGAGCAGTTCTTC. It codes for CASTRTWSSYNEQFF. The chain is built from TRBV27 and TRBJ2-1; D call uncertain. CDR1 MNHEY and CDR2 SMNVEV come from the germline V gene (reference sequence). Trimming stripped 7 bases from V and 0 bases from J, with 13 bases between. This CDR3 spans 15 amino acids.

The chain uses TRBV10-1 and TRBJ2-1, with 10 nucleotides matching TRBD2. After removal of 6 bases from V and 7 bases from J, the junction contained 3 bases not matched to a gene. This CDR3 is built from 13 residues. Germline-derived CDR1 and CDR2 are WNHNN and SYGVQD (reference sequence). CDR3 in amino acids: CASRSSGRNEQFF. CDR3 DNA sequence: TGCGCCAGCAGATCTAGCGGGAGAAATGAGCAGTTCTTC.

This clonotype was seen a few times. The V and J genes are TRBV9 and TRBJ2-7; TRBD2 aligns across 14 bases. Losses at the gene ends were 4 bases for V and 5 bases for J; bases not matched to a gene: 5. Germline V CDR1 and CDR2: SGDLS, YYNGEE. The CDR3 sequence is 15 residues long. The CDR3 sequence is CASSPETSGRDEQYF. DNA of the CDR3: TGTGCCAGCAGCCCTGAGACTAGCGGGAGGGACGAGCAGTACTTC.

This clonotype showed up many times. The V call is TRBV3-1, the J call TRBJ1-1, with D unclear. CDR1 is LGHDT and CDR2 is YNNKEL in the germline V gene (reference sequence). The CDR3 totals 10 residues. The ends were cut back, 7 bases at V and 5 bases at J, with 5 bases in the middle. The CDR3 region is CASNRTEAFF. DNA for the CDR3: TGTGCCAGCAACCGTACTGAAGCTTTCTTT.

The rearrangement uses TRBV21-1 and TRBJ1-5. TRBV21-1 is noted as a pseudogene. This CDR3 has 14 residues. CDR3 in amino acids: CASSKVGEDQPQHF. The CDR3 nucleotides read TGTGCCAGCAGCAAAGTCGGGGAGGATCAGCCCCAGCATTTT.

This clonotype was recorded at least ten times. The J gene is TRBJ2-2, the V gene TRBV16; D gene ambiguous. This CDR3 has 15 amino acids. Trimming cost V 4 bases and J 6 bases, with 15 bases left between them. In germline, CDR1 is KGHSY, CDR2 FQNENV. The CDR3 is CASSRRSWRSGELFF. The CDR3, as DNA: TGTGCCAGCAGCCGAAGGTCTTGGCGGTCCGGGGAGCTGTTTTTT.

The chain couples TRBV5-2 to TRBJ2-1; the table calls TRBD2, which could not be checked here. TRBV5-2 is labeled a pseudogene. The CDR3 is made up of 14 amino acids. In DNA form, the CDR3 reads TGTGCCAGCAAGGCTAGCGGCTCCTACAATGAGCAGTTCTTC. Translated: CASKASGSYNEQFF.

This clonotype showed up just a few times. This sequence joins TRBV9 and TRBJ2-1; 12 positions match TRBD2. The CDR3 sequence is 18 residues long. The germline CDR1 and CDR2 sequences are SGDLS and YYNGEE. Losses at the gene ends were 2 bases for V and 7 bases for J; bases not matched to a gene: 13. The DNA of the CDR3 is TGTGCCAGCAGCGTCCGACACCTAGCGGGAGGGCCGGGGAATGAGCAGTTCTTC. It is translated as CASSVRHLAGGPGNEQFF. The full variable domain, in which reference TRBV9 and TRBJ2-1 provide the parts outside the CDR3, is DSGVTQTPKHLITATGQRVTLRCSPRSGDLSVYWYQQSLDQGLQFLIQYYNGEERAKGNILERFSAQQFPDLHSELNLSSLELGDSALYFCASSVRHLAGGPGNEQFFGPGTRLTVL.